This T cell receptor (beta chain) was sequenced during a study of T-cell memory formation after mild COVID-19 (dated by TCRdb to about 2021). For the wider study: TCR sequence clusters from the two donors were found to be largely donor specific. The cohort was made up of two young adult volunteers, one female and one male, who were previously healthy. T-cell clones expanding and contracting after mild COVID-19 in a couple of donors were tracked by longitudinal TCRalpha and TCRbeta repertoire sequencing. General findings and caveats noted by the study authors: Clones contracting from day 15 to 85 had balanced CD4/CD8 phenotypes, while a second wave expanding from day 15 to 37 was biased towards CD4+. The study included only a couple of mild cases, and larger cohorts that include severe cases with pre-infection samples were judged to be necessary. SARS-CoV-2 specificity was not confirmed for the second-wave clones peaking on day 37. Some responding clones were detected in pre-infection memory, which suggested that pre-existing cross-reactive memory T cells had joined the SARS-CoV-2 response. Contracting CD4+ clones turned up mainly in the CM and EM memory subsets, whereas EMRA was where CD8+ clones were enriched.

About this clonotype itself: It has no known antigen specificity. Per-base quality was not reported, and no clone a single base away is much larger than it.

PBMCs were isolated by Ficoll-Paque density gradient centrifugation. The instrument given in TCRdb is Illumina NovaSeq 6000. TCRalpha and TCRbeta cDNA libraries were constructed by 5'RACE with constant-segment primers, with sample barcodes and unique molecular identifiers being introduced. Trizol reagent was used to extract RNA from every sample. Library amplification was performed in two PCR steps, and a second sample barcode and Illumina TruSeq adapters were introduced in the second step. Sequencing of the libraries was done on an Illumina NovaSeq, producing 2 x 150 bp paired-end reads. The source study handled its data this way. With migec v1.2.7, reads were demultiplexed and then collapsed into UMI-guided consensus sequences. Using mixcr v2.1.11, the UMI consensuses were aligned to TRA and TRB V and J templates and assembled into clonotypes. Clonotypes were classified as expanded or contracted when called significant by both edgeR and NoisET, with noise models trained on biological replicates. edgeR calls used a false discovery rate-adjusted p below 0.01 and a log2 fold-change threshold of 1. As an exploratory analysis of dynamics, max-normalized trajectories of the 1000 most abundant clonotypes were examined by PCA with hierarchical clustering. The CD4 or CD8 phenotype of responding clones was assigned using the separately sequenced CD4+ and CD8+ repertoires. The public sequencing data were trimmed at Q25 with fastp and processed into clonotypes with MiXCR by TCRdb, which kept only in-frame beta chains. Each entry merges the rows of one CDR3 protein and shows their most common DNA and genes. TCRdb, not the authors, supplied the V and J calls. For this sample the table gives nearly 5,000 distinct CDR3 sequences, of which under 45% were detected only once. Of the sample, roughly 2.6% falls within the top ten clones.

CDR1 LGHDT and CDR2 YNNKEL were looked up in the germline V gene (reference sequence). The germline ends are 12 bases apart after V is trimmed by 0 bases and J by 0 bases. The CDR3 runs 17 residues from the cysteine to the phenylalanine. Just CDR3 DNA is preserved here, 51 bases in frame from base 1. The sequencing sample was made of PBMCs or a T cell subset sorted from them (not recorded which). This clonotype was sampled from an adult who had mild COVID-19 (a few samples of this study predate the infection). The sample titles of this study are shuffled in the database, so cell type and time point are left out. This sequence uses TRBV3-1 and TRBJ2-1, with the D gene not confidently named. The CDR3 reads CASSQDPGWSSYNEQFF. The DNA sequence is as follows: TGTGCCAGCAGCCAAGACCCCGGGTGGAGCTCCTACAATGAGCAGTTCTTC.